The next 12 T cell receptor beta chains were all read from a single sample in a study of liver allograft versus peripheral blood T cells. Overall study: Transplanted livers and recipients' peripheral blood had their T cell receptor repertoires compared.

TCRdb re-called the reads with MiXCR, one entry per CDR3 protein. The data contain about 2,100 distinct CDR3 sequences, over 12% of them singletons. These TCRs come from a human patient who had a liver transplant. The T cells may come from the graft donor.

This clonotype was counted between two and nine times. Just one base apart from a much larger clone, this may be a read error. The gene calls are TRBV14 and TRBJ2-1; D perhaps matches TRBD2 (6 bases). The CDR3 extends over 16 amino acids. The V gene's germline CDR1 is SGHDN and CDR2 FVKESK. CDR3 DNA: TGTGTCAGCAGCCAAGTGGCGGGGAGCTCCTACAATGAGCAGTTCTTC. This translates into CVSSQVAGSSYNEQFF. Using reference TRBV14 and TRBJ2-1 for the parts outside the CDR3, the full variable domain is EAGVTQFPSHSVIEKGQTVTLRCDPISGHDNLYWYRRVMGKEIKFLLHFVKESKQDESGMPNNRFLAERTGGTYSTLKVQPAELEDSGVYFCVSSQVAGSSYNEQFFGPGTRLTVL.

In its sample, this clonotype ranks as medium-sized. The gene calls are TRBV12-5 and TRBJ1-1, with D unresolved. V was shortened by 1 base and J by 4 bases, with 7 bases between the two germline ends. The CDR3 covers 13 residues. Germline V gives CDR1 LGHNT, CDR2 FRNRAP. The DNA for the CDR3 is TGTGCTAGTGGTTTGGAAGGGATCACTGAAGCTTTCTTT. It translates to CASGLEGITEAFF.

Turning to this clonotype: A far larger clone is just one base off, so this is likely a read error. This chain joins TRBV6-1 and TRBJ1-3; D is possibly TRBD1 (5 bases). The germline gives CDR1 MNHNS, CDR2 SASEGT. This CDR3 comprises 13 residues. Here the CDR3 DNA reads TGTGCCAACAGTCAGGGCGCTGGAAACACCATATATTTT. It codes for CANSQGAGNTIYF.

This clonotype was detected once. The rearrangement joins TRBV28 to TRBJ1-5; tentatively, D is TRBD1 (6 bases). The CDR3 spans 14 residues. Germline CDR1 MDHEN, CDR2 SYDVKM. The V end was cut by 3 bases, the J end by 5 bases, with 11 bases between. CDR3 region: CASSLAGGDQPQHF. The CDR3 DNA reads TGTGCCAGCAGTTTGGCGGGGGGCGATCAGCCCCAGCATTTT.

This clonotype is medium-sized within its sample. The chain links TRBV12-3 or TRBV12-4 to TRBJ2-2, with D maybe TRBD2 (6 bases). Trimming took off 5 bases at V and 2 bases at J, with 18 bases between the two ends. The CDR3 consists of 17 residues. CDR3 nucleotide sequence: TGTGCCAGCAGTACGTCCCGGGCGGGGTCTAACACCGGGGAGCTGTTTTTT. Translating gives CASSTSRAGSNTGELFF.

Judged by abundance, this clonotype is medium-sized. The rearrangement uses TRBV2 and TRBJ2-1; D ambiguous. Per the germline V gene, CDR1 is SNHLY and CDR2 is FYNNEI. The CDR3 consists of 13 residues. The ends were cut back, 2 bases at V and 4 bases at J, with 6 bases in the middle. This chain's CDR3 is CASSETSYNEQFF. The CDR3 nucleotides are TGTGCCAGCAGTGAAACTTCTTACAATGAGCAGTTCTTC.

By frequency in the sample, this clonotype is medium-sized. The chain joins TRBV5-4 to TRBJ1-1; D gene ambiguous. Germline V CDR1 and CDR2: SGHNT, YYREEE (reference sequence). V lost 2 bases, J lost 0 bases, and 5 bases lay in between. The CDR3 runs to 13 residues. This chain's CDR3 is CASSFTVNTEAFF. CDR3 DNA sequence: TGTGCCAGCAGCTTTACAGTGAACACTGAAGCTTTCTTT.

In this sample, this clonotype turned up a few times. In nucleotides, the CDR3 is TGTGCCAGCTCACCAAGAGGGGGCAATGAAAAACTGTTTTTT. It specifies CASSPRGGNEKLFF. The genes are TRBV18 and TRBJ1-4; 7 bases are a match to TRBD1. The CDR3 totals 14 residues. Trimming cost V 2 bases and J 5 bases; bases outside gene matches: 2. Germline V CDR1 and CDR2: KGHSH, LQKENI. Looking up the rest from reference TRBV18 and TRBJ1-4 gives the full variable domain: NAGVMQNPRHLVRRRGQEARLRCSPMKGHSHVYWYRQLPEEGLKFMVYLQKENIIDESGMPKERFSAEFPKEGPSILRIQQVVRGDSAAYFCASSPRGGNEKLFFGSGTQLSVL.

This clonotype was observed a handful of times. CDR3 region: CASRNRRDSNQPQHF. DNA of the CDR3: TGTGCCAGCAGGAACAGGAGGGATAGCAATCAGCCCCAGCATTTT. V and J are TRBV2 and TRBJ1-5; perhaps TRBD1 as D (5 bases). The CDR3 sequence is 15 residues long. The germline V and J ends were trimmed by 6 bases and 0 bases, with 12 bases remaining between them. Germline CDR1 reads SNHLY; CDR2 reads FYNNEI.

By sample fraction, this clonotype is medium-sized. The rearrangement uses TRBV10-3 and TRBJ1-1; no clear D. Trimming stripped 3 bases from V and 4 bases from J, with 9 bases between. Germline V CDR1 and CDR2: ENHRY, SYGVKD. The CDR3 extends over 13 amino acids. This CDR3 reads CAISDQGITEAFF. CDR3 nucleotides: TGTGCCATCAGTGACCAAGGCATCACTGAAGCTTTCTTT.

This clonotype is deemed medium-sized. The CDR3 coding sequence is TGTGCCAGCAGCCCACACCCATATCAGCCCCAGCATTTT. Amino acids: CASSPHPYQPQHF. The rearrangement links TRBV3-1 to TRBJ1-5; no clear D. Germline V gene lookup returns CDR1 LGHDT and CDR2 YNNKEL (reference sequence). This CDR3 has 13 residues. Trimming shortened V by 4 bases and J by 5 bases, and 9 bases separated the two germline ends.

Judged by abundance, this clonotype is medium-sized. The chain carries TRBV6-5 and TRBJ1-1; TRBD1 might be the D (6 bases). Germline CDR1 reads MNHEY; CDR2 reads SVGAGI. The CDR3 consists of 13 residues. The germline V and J ends were trimmed by 0 bases and 5 bases, with 7 bases remaining between them. In DNA form, the CDR3 reads TGTGCCAGCAGTTACTCGCAGGGGACTGAAGCTTTCTTT. It codes for CASSYSQGTEAFF.